The rows below give T cell receptor beta chains drawn from one sample of a study of post-analysis software for immune sequencing data. In TCRdb, the PCR reads were re-called with MiXCR into one record per CDR3 protein. The table has hundreds of thousands of distinct CDR3 sequences, approximately 38% seen once; the top ten hold 10% to 15%. The source material was blood. All receptors come from a girl aged 10 to 17 with multiple sclerosis. CDR3s include the opening cysteine and the closing phenylalanine or tryptophan. A D gene is named only where the DNA matches it firmly. For some rows the clone size is stated as once, few or many, or as a class when expanded; others skip it.

D gene: TRBD2; V gene: TRBV7-2; clone size: -; J gene: TRBJ2-3; CDR3 protein: CASSLGLAGGPGTDTQYF; CDR3 DNA: TGTGCCAGCAGCTTAGGACTAGCGGGGGGGCCGGGTACAGATACGCAGTATTTT
D gene: -; V gene: TRBV20-1; clone size: once; J gene: TRBJ1-1; CDR3 protein: CSASSPANTEAFF; CDR3 DNA: TGCAGTGCTAGCAGTCCGGCGAACACTGAAGCTTTCTTT
D gene: TRBD1; V gene: TRBV4-2; clone size: -; J gene: TRBJ2-7; CDR3 protein: CASSQANGQGSYEQYF; CDR3 DNA: TGTGCCAGCAGCCAAGCTAACGGACAGGGTTCCTACGAGCAGTACTTC
D gene: -; V gene: TRBV11-2; clone size: -; J gene: TRBJ2-7; CDR3 protein: CASSLDQTRGNEQYF; CDR3 DNA: TGTGCCAGCAGCTTAGATCAGACGAGAGGCAATGAGCAGTACTTC
D gene: TRBD1; V gene: TRBV7-2; clone size: -; J gene: TRBJ2-7; CDR3 protein: CAGTIGSRTGFPEQYF; CDR3 DNA: TGTGCCGGCACCATAGGGAGTAGGACAGGGTTCCCCGAGCAGTACTTC
D gene: -; V gene: TRBV7-9; clone size: -; J gene: TRBJ2-7; CDR3 protein: CASSYPGLGDEQYF; CDR3 DNA: TGTGCCAGCAGCTATCCGGGACTTGGGGACGAGCAGTACTTC
D gene: -; V gene: TRBV11-2; clone size: -; J gene: TRBJ1-4; CDR3 protein: CASSLGLTNEKLFF; CDR3 DNA: TGTGCCAGCAGTTTGGGGTTAACTAATGAAAAACTGTTTTTT
D gene: TRBD2; V gene: TRBV7-2; clone size: -; J gene: TRBJ2-1; CDR3 protein: CASSFAGLSGGSFF; CDR3 DNA: TGTGCCAGCAGCTTTGCCGGGCTCAGCGGGGGGTCGTTCTTC
D gene: -; V gene: TRBV10-2; clone size: few; J gene: TRBJ2-7; CDR3 protein: CASSESFRGRVEQYF; CDR3 DNA: TGCGCCAGCAGTGAGTCGTTTAGGGGTAGGGTCGAGCAGTACTTC
D gene: -; V gene: TRBV5-1; clone size: -; J gene: TRBJ2-7; CDR3 protein: CASSLGGARYEQYF; CDR3 DNA: TGCGCCAGCAGCTTGGGGGGGGCGCGATACGAGCAGTACTTC
D gene: -; V gene: TRBV2; clone size: -; J gene: TRBJ1-2; CDR3 protein: CASSAMGDTGYGYTF; CDR3 DNA: TGTGCCAGCAGTGCGATGGGGGACACTGGCTATGGCTACACCTTC
D gene: TRBD2; V gene: TRBV5-1; clone size: -; J gene: TRBJ2-7; CDR3 protein: CASSKTSGGLTLGTYEQYF; CDR3 DNA: TGCGCCAGCAGCAAGACTAGCGGGGGGCTCACTTTGGGGACCTACGAGCAGTACTTC
D gene: TRBD2; V gene: TRBV4-2; clone size: few; J gene: TRBJ2-5; CDR3 protein: CASSQDLAGGPWGQYF; CDR3 DNA: TGTGCCAGCAGCCAAGATTTAGCGGGGGGGCCTTGGGGGCAGTACTTC
D gene: TRBD1; V gene: TRBV6-2/TRBV6-3; clone size: -; J gene: TRBJ1-2; CDR3 protein: CASGTGGYGYTF; CDR3 DNA: TGTGCCAGCGGAACAGGGGGCTATGGCTACACCTTC
D gene: -; V gene: TRBV9; clone size: -; J gene: TRBJ1-2; CDR3 protein: CASSASPVDISQANYGYTF; CDR3 DNA: TGTGCCAGCAGCGCCAGTCCAGTAGACATCTCTCAGGCTAACTATGGCTACACCTTC
D gene: TRBD1; V gene: TRBV20-1; clone size: -; J gene: TRBJ2-5; CDR3 protein: CSAKTGGRETQYF; CDR3 DNA: TGCAGTGCAAAGACAGGGGGCCGGGAGACCCAGTACTTC
D gene: TRBD1; V gene: TRBV6-6; clone size: few; J gene: TRBJ2-7; CDR3 protein: CASVPGQGLAYEQYF; CDR3 DNA: TGTGCCAGCGTACCAGGACAGGGGCTCGCCTACGAGCAGTACTTC
D gene: -; V gene: TRBV4-3; clone size: few; J gene: TRBJ2-7; CDR3 protein: CASIVGQGYEQYF; CDR3 DNA: TGCGCCAGCATCGTCGGGCAGGGATACGAGCAGTACTTC
D gene: -; V gene: TRBV7-6; clone size: once; J gene: TRBJ1-5; CDR3 protein: CASTAGTALRGQPQHF; CDR3 DNA: TGTGCCAGCACCGCCGGGACCGCTTTAAGGGGTCAGCCCCAGCATTTT
D gene: TRBD2; V gene: TRBV7-3; clone size: few; J gene: TRBJ2-5; CDR3 protein: CASSYGGSRGGASQETQYF; CDR3 DNA: TGTGCCAGCAGCTATGGAGGGTCCCGCGGGGGGGCGTCCCAAGAGACCCAGTACTTC
D gene: -; V gene: TRBV7-9; clone size: -; J gene: TRBJ2-3; CDR3 protein: CASSRTAGRSSDTQYF; CDR3 DNA: TGTGCCAGCAGCCGGACAGCAGGACGATCATCAGATACGCAGTATTTT
D gene: TRBD2; V gene: TRBV9; clone size: -; J gene: TRBJ2-7; CDR3 protein: CASSADPGGEIQYF; CDR3 DNA: TGTGCCAGCAGCGCTGACCCTGGGGGGGAGATCCAGTACTTC
D gene: TRBD1; V gene: TRBV11-2; clone size: -; J gene: TRBJ2-7; CDR3 protein: CASSPIRRQGNYEQYF; CDR3 DNA: TGTGCCAGCAGCCCTATTAGGAGACAGGGGAATTACGAGCAGTACTTC
D gene: -; V gene: TRBV5-6; clone size: -; J gene: TRBJ2-1; CDR3 protein: CASSLRSSRDEQFF; CDR3 DNA: TGTGCCAGCAGTCTCCGGTCCTCTCGGGATGAGCAGTTCTTC
D gene: -; V gene: TRBV5-1; clone size: few; J gene: TRBJ2-3; CDR3 protein: CASSLQLRTDTQYF; CDR3 DNA: TGCGCCAGCAGCTTGCAACTTCGCACAGATACGCAGTATTTT
D gene: -; V gene: TRBV10-3; clone size: many; J gene: TRBJ2-1; CDR3 protein: CAISDRTYNEQFF; CDR3 DNA: TGTGCCATCAGTGACAGAACCTACAATGAGCAGTTCTTC
D gene: -; V gene: TRBV7-9; clone size: -; J gene: TRBJ2-7; CDR3 protein: CASSLLRAPGSYEQYF; CDR3 DNA: TGCGCCAGCAGCTTATTGCGGGCCCCGGGATCTTACGAGCAGTACTTC
D gene: -; V gene: TRBV7-2; clone size: few; J gene: TRBJ1-2; CDR3 protein: CASRVANYGYTF; CDR3 DNA: TGTGCCAGCAGGGTAGCTAACTATGGCTACACCTTC
D gene: -; V gene: TRBV7-9; clone size: many; J gene: TRBJ1-2; CDR3 protein: CASSQGENYGYTF; CDR3 DNA: TGTGCCAGCAGCCAAGGGGAGAACTATGGCTACACCTTC
D gene: -; V gene: TRBV27; clone size: few; J gene: TRBJ1-4; CDR3 protein: CASPEWDNEKLFF; CDR3 DNA: TGTGCCAGCCCCGAGTGGGACAATGAAAAACTGTTTTTT
D gene: -; V gene: TRBV21-1; clone size: -; J gene: TRBJ2-2; CDR3 protein: CASSRLRDRGPANTGELFF; CDR3 DNA: TGTGCCAGCAGCCGCCTCCGGGACAGGGGGCCGGCGAACACCGGGGAGCTGTTTTTT